Presented here are 10 T cell receptor beta chains from one specimen sequenced in a study of T cells after yellow fever vaccination. TCRdb called the 5' RACE reads again in MiXCR, with one record for every CDR3 protein. Of 620,000 or so distinct CDR3 sequences in the sample, approximately 16% were seen once. This material consisted of PBMCs, taken 5 to 6 days after the first yellow fever vaccination. These receptors were obtained from a young man who received the YFV17D yellow fever vaccine.

This clonotype turned up a few times. This chain links TRBV6-1 with TRBJ1-4, with D possibly TRBD1 on 5 matching bases. In germline, CDR1 is MNHNS, CDR2 SASEGT. The CDR3 is made up of 16 amino acids. V was clipped by 5 bases and J by 0 bases, with 13 bases between them. CDR3 loop: CASSPWGGATNEKLFF. The CDR3 coding sequence is TGTGCCAGCAGTCCTTGGGGGGGTGCAACTAATGAAAAACTGTTTTTT.

This clonotype was seen only a few times. The CDR3 spells CSAQGGSYEQYV. CDR3 nucleotide sequence: TGCAGTGCTCAGGGGGGCTCCTACGAGCAGTACGTC. This chain uses TRBV20-1 with TRBJ2-7; weak D call: TRBD1 (7 bases). Trimming stripped 5 bases from V and 0 bases from J, with 8 bases between. The CDR3 covers 12 residues. Germline V lookup: CDR1 DFQATT, CDR2 SNEGSKA (reference sequence).

The table lists this clonotype with many counts. The rearrangement joins TRBV5-1 to TRBJ2-1, with D possibly TRBD2 on 6 matching bases. Looked up from germline, CDR1 is SGHRS and CDR2 is YFSETQ. Trimming took 3 bases from V and 8 from J, leaving 21 bases between them. CDR3 length: 16 amino acids. The CDR3 here is CASSSPAVAALYEQFF. The CDR3 DNA reads as TGCGCCAGCAGCTCCCCGGCGGTAGCGGCCCTCTATGAGCAGTTCTTC.

This clonotype was counted only a few times. This chain links TRBV20-1 with TRBJ2-7, with 9 bases that match TRBD2. The V and J ends lost 2 bases and 3 bases, in that order; junction bases with no gene match: 8. Looked up from germline, CDR1 is DFQATT and CDR2 is SNEGSKA (reference sequence). The CDR3 extends over 15 amino acids. The CDR3 DNA is TGCAGTGCTAGACCAAGCGGGGGGACTGACTACGAGCAGTACGTC. Protein sequence: CSARPSGGTDYEQYV.

V usage is TRBV24-1 and J usage is TRBJ2-2; D unclear. V was trimmed by 5 bases and J by 5 bases, leaving 8 bases between them. The CDR3 length is 13 residues. Germline V gives CDR1 KGHDR, CDR2 SFDVKD. The CDR3 DNA follows: TGTGCCACCAGTGTCCAAGGTACCGGGGAGCTGTTTTTT. Its protein is CATSVQGTGELFF.

The chain carries TRBV7-3 and TRBJ2-2; 9 bases are a match to TRBD1. This CDR3 is built from 15 residues. Germline V CDR1 and CDR2: SGHTA, FQGTGA. J was trimmed by 6 bases and V by 5 bases; bases with no gene match: 7. CDR3 DNA: TGTGCCAGCAGCAACCGGGACAGGGTCTCCGGGGAGCTGTTTTTT. It codes for CASSNRDRVSGELFF.

This clonotype has at least ten counts. The chain uses TRBV4-3 and TRBJ2-7, with no clear D. Germline V gives CDR1 LGHNA, CDR2 YSLEER. Trimming left V 1 base short and J 3 bases short, with 13 bases between. The CDR3 is made up of 15 amino acids. Written as DNA, the CDR3 is TGCGCCAGCAGCCAAGTTGTGGACCGCCGCTACGAGCAGTACTTC. Its protein is CASSQVVDRRYEQYF.

This chain uses TRBV6-1 with TRBJ2-1; possibly TRBD2 for D (6 bases). In germline, CDR1 is MNHNS, CDR2 SASEGT. Trimming pared 4 bases from V and 0 bases from J, leaving 13 bases between. The CDR3 covers 16 residues. CDR3 sequence reads: CASSVFRGSSYNEQFF. DNA for the CDR3: TGTGCCAGCAGTGTTTTTCGGGGGAGCTCCTACAATGAGCAGTTCTTC.

With respect to this clonotype: The junction departs from germline at one end; a sequencing error may be responsible. The genes are TRBV5-4 and TRBJ2-1, with TRBD1 as a possible D gene (7 bases). The CDR3 is 13 amino acids. Germline loops: CDR1 SGHNT, CDR2 YYREEE (reference sequence). The CDR3 spells CASSSTRQGGSYF. The CDR3 coding sequence is TGTGCCAGCAGCTCCACCCGACAGGGAGGATCATACTTC.

The chain has TRBV5-6 and TRBJ2-7, with 7 bases that match TRBD1. The V gene's germline CDR1 is SGHDT and CDR2 YYEEEE. The CDR3 sequence is 13 residues long. The ends lost 4 bases at V and 4 bases at J; junction bases unmatched: 5. CDR3 residues: CASSQTGRYEQYF. CDR3 DNA sequence: TGTGCCAGCAGCCAGACAGGGAGATACGAGCAGTACTTC.